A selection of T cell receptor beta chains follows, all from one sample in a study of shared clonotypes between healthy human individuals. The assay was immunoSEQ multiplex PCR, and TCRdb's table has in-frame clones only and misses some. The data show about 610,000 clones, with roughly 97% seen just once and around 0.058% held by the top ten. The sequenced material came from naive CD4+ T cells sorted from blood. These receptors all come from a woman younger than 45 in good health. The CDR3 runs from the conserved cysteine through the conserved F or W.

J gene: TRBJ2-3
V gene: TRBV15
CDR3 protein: CATSRGSSSPSTDTQYF

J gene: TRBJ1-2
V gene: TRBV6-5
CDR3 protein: CASRGTRKNYGYTF

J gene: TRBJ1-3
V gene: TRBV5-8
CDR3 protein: CASSLLGPGNTIYF

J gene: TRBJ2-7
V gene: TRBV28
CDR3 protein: CASSPRGDRGSYEQYF

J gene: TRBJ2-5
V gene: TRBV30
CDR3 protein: CAYTGRSKETQYF

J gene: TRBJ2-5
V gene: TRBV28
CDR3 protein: CASSFAGPRQETQYF

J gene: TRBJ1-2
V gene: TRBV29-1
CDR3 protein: CSVLMGSASGYTF

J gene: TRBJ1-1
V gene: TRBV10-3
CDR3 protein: CAISKNSQDTEAFF

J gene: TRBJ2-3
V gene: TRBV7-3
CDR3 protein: CASSLRRTDTQYF

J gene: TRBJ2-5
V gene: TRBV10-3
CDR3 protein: CAISDGQVRETQYF

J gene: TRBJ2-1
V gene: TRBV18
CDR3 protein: CASSLPTVNEQFF

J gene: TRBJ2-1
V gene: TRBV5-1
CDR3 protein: CASSLGGKQFF

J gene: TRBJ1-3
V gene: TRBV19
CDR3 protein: CASLALHSGNTIYF

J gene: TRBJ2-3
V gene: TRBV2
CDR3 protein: CASSDEAGADTQYF

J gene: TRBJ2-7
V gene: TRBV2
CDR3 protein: CASSDQGTEQYF

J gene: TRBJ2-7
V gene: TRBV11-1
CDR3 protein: CASRIRGGDPDYEQYF

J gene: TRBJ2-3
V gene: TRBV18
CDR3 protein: CASSGQSTDTQYF

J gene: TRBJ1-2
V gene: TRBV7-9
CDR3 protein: CASSSTGGDYGYTF

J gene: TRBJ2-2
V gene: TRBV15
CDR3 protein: CATSRPSTGRNTGELFF